These 30 T cell receptor beta chains came from one sample sequenced in a study of tumor-infiltrating lymphocytes in localized non-small cell lung cancer. Profiled with immunoSEQ multiplex PCR; TCRdb holds only in-frame clones, not every one. The sample lists under 25,000 clones, about three fifths seen once, with around 5% in the top ten. Sequenced material: lung tumor tissue. Receptors originate from a human donor with non-small cell lung cancer.

The rearrangement uses TRBV6-6 and TRBJ1-1; 7 bases agree with TRBD1. The CDR3 runs 15 residues. CDR1 is MNHNY and CDR2 is SVGAGI in the germline V gene (reference sequence). V dropped 0 bases and J dropped 2; count of bases not matched to a gene: 3. The CDR3 nucleotides read TGTGCCAGCAGTTACTCAGGAGGGGGCAACACTGAAGCTTTCTTT. Its protein product is CASSYSGGGNTEAFF.

V and J are TRBV19 and TRBJ2-1, with 7 bases that match TRBD1. Trimming took 5 bases from V and 11 from J; bases not matched to a gene: 9. The CDR3 runs 13 residues. CDR1 and CDR2 (germline): LNHDA, SQIVND (reference sequence). The CDR3 loop reads CASSPGTVSKQFF. In DNA, the CDR3 is TGTGCCAGTAGTCCCGGGACAGTTTCCAAGCAGTTCTTC.

This rearrangement joins TRBV6-5 to TRBJ2-5; TRBD2 matches 9 bases. CDR3 length: 13 amino acids. CDR1 and CDR2 (germline): MNHEY, SVGAGI. V trimming: 8 bases; J trimming: 4 bases; junction bases outside the gene matches: 5. The CDR3 is CASLAGAGETQYF. Written as DNA, the CDR3 is TGTGCCAGCTTAGCGGGAGCAGGAGAGACCCAGTACTTC.

The gene calls are TRBV7-6 and TRBJ2-6; D gene ambiguous. V lost 3 bases to trimming and J lost 1 base, with 13 bases between them. CDR3 length: 17 residues. Germline V gene data show CDR1 as SGHVS and CDR2 as FNYEAQ. The CDR3 is CASSFGLSGSGANVLTF. The CDR3 nucleotides read TGTGCCAGCAGCTTCGGCCTGAGTGGGTCTGGGGCCAACGTCCTGACTTTC.

The J gene is TRBJ2-3, the V gene TRBV7-9; D not resolved. Germline assignment: CDR1 SEHNR and CDR2 FQNEAQ (reference sequence). This CDR3 comprises 14 residues. Trimming took 4 bases from V and 0 from J, leaving 8 bases between them. Written as DNA, the CDR3 is TGTGCCAGCAGCTCTACCGGGAGCACAGATACGCAGTATTTT. The encoded protein is CASSSTGSTDTQYF.

The CDR3 nucleotides are TGTGCCAGCAGCTTGACAGGGTCGAATGAAAAACTGTTTTTT. Protein product: CASSLTGSNEKLFF. The chain links TRBV7-9 to TRBJ1-4, with 7 bases matching TRBD1. J gave up 5 bases and V 3 bases, and 3 bases lay outside the gene matches. The CDR3 spans 14 residues. Germline V CDR1 and CDR2: SEHNR, FQNEAQ (reference sequence).

The CDR3 spells CASSMGSRDLLDGYTF. In DNA, the CDR3 is TGTGCCAGTAGTATGGGGTCCAGGGATCTATTGGATGGCTACACCTTC. The genes are TRBV19 and TRBJ1-2; the D gene is possibly TRBD1 (5 bases). With 3 bases removed from V and 6 bases from J, the gap between germline ends came to 20 bases. CDR3 length equals 16 residues. Germline CDR1 is LNHDA and CDR2 is SQIVND (reference sequence).

V gene TRBV7-2 combines with J gene TRBJ2-3; D gene unclear. V was pared by 1 base and J by 2 bases, with 7 bases between. Germline V lookup: CDR1 SGHTA, CDR2 FQGNSA. The CDR3 totals 14 residues. CDR3 loop: CASSLVLNTDTQYF. CDR3 sequence (DNA): TGTGCCAGCAGCTTAGTTCTTAACACAGATACGCAGTATTTT.

The chain links TRBV5-1 to TRBJ2-3, with D possibly TRBD2 on 5 matching bases. Trimming removed 0 bases at V and 0 bases at J, with 14 bases between. Germline V gives CDR1 SGHRS, CDR2 YFSETQ. The CDR3 has 17 amino acids. The CDR3 nucleotides are TGCGCCAGCAGCTTGGCTAACGCGGGTCATAGCACAGATACGCAGTATTTT. Its translation: CASSLANAGHSTDTQYF.

A word on this clone: In the same sample, other DNA sequences code for this CDR3. This rearrangement joins TRBV30 to TRBJ2-3; D gene uncertain. V was clipped by 2 bases and J by 4 bases, with 7 bases between them. The CDR3 sequence is 12 residues long. CDR1 GTSNPN and CDR2 SVGIG come from the germline V gene (reference sequence). This CDR3 reads CAWSPGADTQYF. The CDR3 DNA is TGTGCCTGGAGTCCCGGAGCAGATACGCAGTATTTT.

This chain connects TRBV2 to TRBJ2-7; D is perhaps TRBD1 (6 bases). V dropped 6 bases and J dropped 0 bases, with 12 bases sitting between them. Germline values: CDR1 SNHLY, CDR2 FYNNEI. This CDR3 contains 14 residues. The CDR3 sequence: CASSDQGTSYEQYF. The DNA of the CDR3 is TGTGCCAGCAGCGATCAGGGGACCTCCTACGAGCAGTACTTC.

This rearrangement joins TRBV6-5 to TRBJ2-7; no firm D call. Germline V lookup: CDR1 MNHEY, CDR2 SVGAGI. The CDR3 extends over 13 amino acids. Trimming removed 4 bases at V and 7 bases at J, with 14 bases between. The CDR3 here is CASSSEHTGEQYF. For the CDR3, the DNA is TGTGCCAGCAGTTCCGAACACACTGGTGAGCAGTACTTC.

The chain is built from TRBV6-6 and TRBJ2-5; 8 bases line up with TRBD2. The CDR3 loop spans 15 amino acids. Looked up from germline, CDR1 is MNHNY and CDR2 is SVGAGI (reference sequence). J was trimmed by 4 bases and V by 7 bases; bases with no gene match: 11. CDR3: CASNGGPGRGETQYF. DNA for the CDR3: TGTGCCAGCAACGGGGGGCCCGGGAGGGGAGAGACCCAGTACTTC.

This clone came up a few times. V usage is TRBV5-4 and J usage is TRBJ1-4; a weak D match, TRBD1 (6 bases). The CDR3 totals 14 residues. Germline V gene lookup returns CDR1 SGHNT and CDR2 YYREEE (reference sequence). Trimming took 3 bases from V and 8 from J, leaving 14 bases between them. CDR3 sequence: CASSSGQLGEKLFF. DNA of the CDR3: TGTGCCAGCAGCTCTGGACAGTTGGGGGAAAAACTGTTTTTT.

This clone was observed a few times. CDR3 loop: CATLGETSGYNEQFF. CDR3 DNA: TGTGCCACCCTAGGGGAGACTAGCGGGTACAATGAGCAGTTCTTC. The V and J genes are TRBV19 and TRBJ2-1; 10 bases fit TRBD2. CDR1 is LNHDA, CDR2 SQIVND, per germline (reference sequence). This CDR3 has 15 amino acids. V lost 10 bases and J lost 4; bases outside the gene matches: 10.

This clone was seen once. The rearrangement links TRBV7-2 to TRBJ1-4; 10 bases are shared with TRBD1. The CDR3 runs 17 residues. V shed 1 base, J shed 7 bases, and the junction held 9 bases outside the gene matches. The germline CDR1 and CDR2 sequences are SGHTA and FQGNSA. CDR3 sequence reads: CASSLGPPGTGVEKLFF. The CDR3, as DNA: TGTGCCAGCAGCTTAGGGCCCCCCGGGACAGGGGTTGAAAAACTGTTTTTT.

The rearrangement uses TRBV28 and TRBJ2-7; 8 positions match TRBD1. The trim removed 5 bases at V and 3 bases at J, leaving 9 bases unmatched. CDR3 size: 15 residues. Per the germline V gene, CDR1 is MDHEN and CDR2 is SYDVKM. CDR3 in DNA: TGTGCCAGCAGTACCCCAGGGGGCAGGGTCTACGAGCAGTACTTC. Its translation is CASSTPGGRVYEQYF. The whole variable domain, filled in from reference TRBV28 and TRBJ2-7, reads DVKVTQSSRYLVKRTGEKVFLECVQDMDHENMFWYRQDPGLGLRLIYFSYDVKMKEKGDIPEGYSVSREKKERFSLILESASTNQTSMYLCASSTPGGRVYEQYFGPGTRLTVT.

V gene TRBV11-2 combines with J gene TRBJ2-5; 10 positions match TRBD1. Losses at the gene ends were 5 bases for V and 0 bases for J; bases not matched to a gene: 3. Germline CDR1 and CDR2: SGHAT and FQNNGV. The CDR3 spans 15 residues. CDR3 in DNA: TGTGCCAGCAGCGGGACAGGGGCTTACCAAGAGACCCAGTACTTC. It codes for CASSGTGAYQETQYF.

This sequence joins TRBV27 and TRBJ1-2; D unclear. The V and J ends lost 4 bases and 1 base respectively, with 13 bases between them. The germline gives CDR1 MNHEY, CDR2 SMNVEV (reference sequence). The CDR3 spans 15 residues. CDR3 coding DNA: TGTGCCAGCAGTTCCTGGTCAGGCAGTAACTATGGCTACACCTTC. Encoded protein: CASSSWSGSNYGYTF.

V gene TRBV5-4 combines with J gene TRBJ2-1; D tentatively fits TRBD1 or TRBD2 (6 bases each). The CDR3 spans 16 residues. Trimming shortened V by 3 bases and J by 5 bases, and 18 bases separated the two germline ends. CDR1 and CDR2 from the germline V gene are SGHNT and YYREEE (reference sequence). The chain's CDR3 is CASSSKRGAGNNEQFF. Written as DNA, the CDR3 is TGTGCCAGCAGCTCAAAAAGGGGGGCGGGGAACAATGAGCAGTTCTTC.

The V gene is TRBV5-1, the J gene TRBJ2-1, with a possible D match to TRBD2 (5 bases). CDR3 length equals 17 residues. With 0 bases removed from V and 0 bases from J, the gap between germline ends came to 13 bases. The germline V gene has CDR1 SGHRS and CDR2 YFSETQ. The CDR3 spells CASSLGGSGFSYNEQFF. The CDR3 nucleotides are TGCGCCAGCAGCTTGGGAGGGAGCGGATTCTCCTACAATGAGCAGTTCTTC.

The chain links TRBV6-6 to TRBJ1-1; D is undetermined. The germline V and J ends were trimmed by 6 bases and 10 bases, with 15 bases remaining between them. The germline gives CDR1 MNHNY, CDR2 SVGAGI (reference sequence). This CDR3 comprises 12 residues. The CDR3 loop reads CASSQDALTAFF. The CDR3 nucleotides are TGTGCCAGCAGCCAGGACGCCTTGACAGCTTTCTTT.

This clone was counted between two and nine times. This chain uses TRBV6-1 with TRBJ2-1, with 7 bases that match TRBD1. J lost 7 bases, V lost 2 bases, and 5 bases had no gene match. This CDR3 has 14 amino acids. Germline V lookup: CDR1 MNHNS, CDR2 SASEGT. The CDR3 region has the DNA TGTGCCAGCAGTGAAATGAGGGGGCCGAATGAGCAGTTCTTC. It translates to CASSEMRGPNEQFF.

V and J are TRBV9 and TRBJ2-1; D uncertain. CDR1 SGDLS and CDR2 YYNGEE come from the germline V gene. V was cut by 3 bases and J by 7 bases, with 14 bases left in between. The CDR3 totals 14 residues. CDR3 bases: TGTGCCAGCAGCGCGACACTCCAAAAAAATGAGCAGTTCTTC. Protein sequence: CASSATLQKNEQFF.

The chain carries TRBV18 and TRBJ2-3, with TRBD2 identical over 13 bases. The junction had 11 bases not matched to a gene; V was cut back by 1 base and J by 1 base. The CDR3 runs 20 residues. Germline values: CDR1 KGHSH, CDR2 LQKENI. The CDR3 bases are TGTGCCAGCTCACCACGCCTACTAGCGGGAGGGCCCTCGGGCACAGATACGCAGTATTTT. Its translation: CASSPRLLAGGPSGTDTQYF.

V usage is TRBV29-1 and J usage is TRBJ2-5; D is uncertain. Trimming left V 2 bases short and J 4 bases short, with 11 bases between. The CDR3 extends over 13 amino acids. Germline values: CDR1 SQVTM, CDR2 ANQGSEA. The CDR3 DNA follows: TGCAGCGTTGAACGGCTAGGCCTAGAGACCCAGTACTTC. This codes for CSVERLGLETQYF.

This chain links TRBV6-5 with TRBJ1-1; unclear D gene. The CDR3 is 13 amino acids. V was trimmed by 7 bases and J by 0 bases, leaving 9 bases between them. CDR1 MNHEY and CDR2 SVGAGI come from the germline V gene. In DNA form, the CDR3 reads TGTGCCAGCAACAGCGGGATGAACACTGAAGCTTTCTTT. Amino acids: CASNSGMNTEAFF.

The chain combines TRBV5-1 with TRBJ1-2; no clear D. The CDR3 runs to 17 residues. Germline values: CDR1 SGHRS, CDR2 YFSETQ. V was pared by 0 bases and J by 4 bases, with 19 bases between. The CDR3 DNA reads as TGCGCCAGCAGCTTGGGGGTTGCTTTGAGGGCCAGCTATGGCTACACCTTC. It encodes CASSLGVALRASYGYTF. The variable domain in full, with the rest retrieved from reference TRBV5-1 and TRBJ1-2, is KAGVTQTPRYLIKTRGQQVTLSCSPISGHRSVSWYQQTPGQGLQFLFEYFSETQRNKGNFPGRFSGRQFSNSRSEMNVSTLELGDSALYLCASSLGVALRASYGYTFGSGTRLTVV.

The V gene is TRBV6-5, the J gene TRBJ1-5; perhaps TRBD1 as D (5 bases). The CDR3 is 15 amino acids. The V gene lost 5 bases and the J gene lost 2 bases, with 13 bases spanning the gap. The germline CDR1 and CDR2 sequences are MNHEY and SVGAGI. CDR3: CASSRRGGGNQPQHF. CDR3 coding DNA: TGTGCCAGCAGTCGTAGGGGTGGCGGCAATCAGCCCCAGCATTTT.

This sequence joins TRBV28 and TRBJ1-2, with 7 bases identical to TRBD1. J was trimmed by 2 bases and V by 6 bases; bases with no gene match: 9. The CDR3 consists of 15 residues. Per the germline V gene, CDR1 is MDHEN and CDR2 is SYDVKM. The CDR3, as DNA: TGTGCCAGCAGGGCCGGACAGGCCCTGAACTATGGCTACACCTTC. Translating gives CASRAGQALNYGYTF.